This is a list of T cell receptor beta chains from one sample in a study of blood T cell repertoires in COVID-19. The assay was immunoSEQ multiplex PCR, and TCRdb's table has in-frame clones only and misses some. The table includes 250,000 to 400,000 clones, roughly 90% detected once. The sequenced sample was peripheral blood. The origin of the receptors is a woman in her 30s with COVID-19, enrolled during active disease. The CDR3 runs from the conserved cysteine through the conserved F or W. A D gene is named only where the DNA matches it firmly. Expanded clones are given a class, and other clones once, few, many or no size at all.

V gene	D gene	J gene	clone size	CDR3 DNA	CDR3 protein
TRBV19	TRBD2	TRBJ2-4	NA	TGTGCCAGTAGTATCTCGGGACTAGCGCAGACCAAAAACATTCAGTACTTC	CASSISGLAQTKNIQYF
TRBV29-1	NA	TRBJ2-7	NA	TGCAGCGTTGGGCAGGCCAACGAGCAGTACTTC	CSVGQANEQYF
TRBV5-4	TRBD2	TRBJ2-2	NA	TGTGCCAGCAGCTTGGATAGCGGGGGTAACACCGGGGAGCTGTTTTTT	CASSLDSGGNTGELFF
TRBV19	NA	TRBJ1-1	NA	TGTGCCAGTAGGCCACAGATGGGAGGAGCTTTCTTT	CASRPQMGGAFF
TRBV28	TRBD1	TRBJ2-7	NA	TGTGCCAGCAGTCCTAGCGGGACAGGGGGCCTCCACGAGCAGTACTTC	CASSPSGTGGLHEQYF
TRBV19	NA	TRBJ1-1	NA	TGTGCCAGTAGTACATTAACCGGGACAAAAGCTTTCTTT	CASSTLTGTKAFF
TRBV11-1	NA	TRBJ2-6	NA	TGTGCCAGCAGCTTAGTATTCTCTGGGGCCAACGTCCTGACTTTC	CASSLVFSGANVLTF
TRBV5-4	TRBD1	TRBJ2-1	NA	TGTGCCAGCAGCCCGAGACAGGGTCTCAATGAGCAGTTCTTC	CASSPRQGLNEQFF
TRBV9	NA	TRBJ2-4	NA	TGTGCCAGCAGCGTAGAAACTACTGAGGGCATTCAGTACTTC	CASSVETTEGIQYF
TRBV3-1/TRBV3-2	NA	TRBJ2-7	NA	TGTGCCAGCAGCCAAGTTAATGGACTACTCTACGAGCAGTACTTC	CASSQVNGLLYEQYF
TRBV7-2	TRBD1	TRBJ1-2	NA	TGTGCCAGCAGCTTGAGCGACAGGGGCCATTCCGTGCATGGCTACACCTTC	CASSLSDRGHSVHGYTF
TRBV18	NA	TRBJ1-1	NA	TGTGCCAGCTCACCCAGGGGTGGTGGCACTGAAGCTTTCTTT	CASSPRGGGTEAFF
TRBV21-1	NA	TRBJ2-7	once	TGTGCCAGCAGCAACCTGGAAATGGGACAGGGAGAATCTTACGAGCAGTACTTC	CASSNLEMGQGESYEQYF
TRBV6-1	TRBD1	TRBJ1-4	NA	TGTGCCAGCAGTGACGACAGGGGCGATGAAAAACTGTTTTTT	CASSDDRGDEKLFF
TRBV28	TRBD1	TRBJ2-7	NA	TGTGCCAGCAGCCAAGCCGGGACAGGGAGCTCCTACGAGCAGTACTTC	CASSQAGTGSSYEQYF
TRBV28	NA	TRBJ1-5	NA	TGTGCCAGCAGTAGAGGGGGGGTACAGCCCCAGCATTTT	CASSRGGVQPQHF
TRBV5-5	TRBD1	TRBJ1-2	NA	TGTGCCAGCAGGCCGACAGGGGGCGAGTATGGCTACACCTTC	CASRPTGGEYGYTF
TRBV5-1	TRBD1	TRBJ2-2	NA	TGCGCCAGCAGCTTGGCGGGGACAGGGAACACCGGGGAGCTGTTTTTT	CASSLAGTGNTGELFF
TRBV5-1	TRBD2	TRBJ2-3	NA	TGCGCCAGCAGCTTGCGTCAGCGGGAGGGGCATACGCAGTATTTT	CASSLRQREGHTQYF
TRBV5-1	NA	TRBJ2-7	NA	TGCGCCAGCATCGAGACAGCTCCTTTCTACGAGCAGTACTTC	CASIETAPFYEQYF
TRBV10-3	NA	TRBJ2-2	NA	TGTGCCATCAGTGAAATCCTGCGCCGCGGTCATGGCGGGGAGCTGTTTTTT	CAISEILRRGHGGELFF
TRBV5-4	NA	TRBJ2-4	NA	TGTGCCAGCAGCTGGTACGGGGGAAAAGCCAAAAACATTCAGTACTTC	CASSWYGGKAKNIQYF
TRBV5-1	NA	TRBJ1-1	NA	TGCGCCAGCAGCTTTTACACAGGCTTGAACACTGAAGCTTTCTTT	CASSFYTGLNTEAFF
TRBV10-1	TRBD1	TRBJ1-4	NA	TGCGCCAGCCTCTCAGACAGGGAGTCAACTAATGAAAAACTGTTTTTT	CASLSDRESTNEKLFF
TRBV2	NA	TRBJ1-6	NA	TGTGCCAGCAGTGAGAGGGAGGGTTCACCCCTCCACTTT	CASSEREGSPLHF
TRBV14	NA	TRBJ1-2	NA	TGTGCCAGCAGCCAAGGGCAGGTTTATGGCTACACCTTC	CASSQGQVYGYTF
TRBV2	NA	TRBJ2-7	NA	TGTGCCAGCCAATCCTTCTCGGCCTACGAGCAGTACTTC	CASQSFSAYEQYF
TRBV24-1	TRBD1	TRBJ1-2	NA	TGTGCCACCAGTGATAGTCCGGGGACAGTCGGCTACACCTTC	CATSDSPGTVGYTF
TRBV30	NA	TRBJ1-2	NA	TGTGCCTGGAGTGGGAACAGGCGAGTACCCTATGGCTACACCTTC	CAWSGNRRVPYGYTF
TRBV11-2	NA	TRBJ1-4	NA	TGTGCCAGCAGCTTAGAAGCCAGGGGTGGAGAAAAACTGTTTTTT	CASSLEARGGEKLFF
TRBV25-1	NA	TRBJ2-5	once	TGTGCCAGCAGTGAGGGTAGGGGCCTCAAAGAGACCCAGTACTTC	CASSEGRGLKETQYF
TRBV6-5	NA	TRBJ1-2	NA	TGTGCCAGCAGTCTCACGGAGGGTAATGGCTACACCTTC	CASSLTEGNGYTF
TRBV4-1	NA	TRBJ1-5	few	TGCGCCAGCAGCCAAGATATCGGGGTTCTTAGCAATCAGCCCCAGCATTTT	CASSQDIGVLSNQPQHF
TRBV11-2	TRBD2	TRBJ2-3	NA	TGTGCCAGCAGCCAACACACCGGGAGGGCCACAGATACGCAGTATTTT	CASSQHTGRATDTQYF
TRBV7-8	TRBD2	TRBJ2-7	NA	TGTGCCAGCAGCCCTGGGACTAGCGGGGTCCACGAGCAGTACTTC	CASSPGTSGVHEQYF
TRBV16	TRBD2	TRBJ2-1	NA	TGTGCCAGCAGCCAATTGGTGGCTAGCGGGAGCGATGAGCAGTTCTTC	CASSQLVASGSDEQFF
TRBV9	NA	TRBJ2-2	NA	TGTGCCAGCAGCGAGCAATCTAGCATCTCGAACACCGGGGAGCTGTTTTTT	CASSEQSSISNTGELFF
TRBV28	NA	TRBJ2-6	NA	TGTGCCAGCGGTAGTTCTGGGGCCAACGTCCTGACTTTC	CASGSSGANVLTF
TRBV28	TRBD1	TRBJ2-3	NA	TGTGCCAGCAGTCGGAGGACAGGGGGGACAGATACGCAGTATTTT	CASSRRTGGTDTQYF
TRBV5-1	TRBD2	TRBJ2-7	once	TGCGCCAGCAGCTTGGAGGGAGGGGTCAACGAGCAGTACTTC	CASSLEGGVNEQYF
TRBV18	NA	TRBJ2-3	NA	TGTGCCAGCTCACCGAGTGGGGGCAGCACAGATACGCAGTATTTT	CASSPSGGSTDTQYF
TRBV9	NA	TRBJ1-1	once	TGTGCCAGCAGCCCCCGCCTAAGGACAGAGAACACTGAAGCTTTCTTT	CASSPRLRTENTEAFF
TRBV11-2	TRBD1	TRBJ1-2	NA	TGTGCCAGCAGCTCCCCCTCTTTACAGGGGGCATGGGGCTACACCTTC	CASSSPSLQGAWGYTF
TRBV5-1	TRBD2	TRBJ2-5	NA	TGCGCCAGCAGCTTGGCTAGCGGGAGAGGTGTGGGAGAGACCCAGTACTTC	CASSLASGRGVGETQYF
TRBV28	TRBD1	TRBJ1-1	NA	TGTGCCAGCACTTCTTTGGGATTACAGGGGGCAGGGTCTTTCTTT	CASTSLGLQGAGSFF
TRBV12-3/TRBV12-4	NA	TRBJ2-7	NA	TGTGCCAGCAGTCGGGTACAGGGCTACGAGCAGTACTTC	CASSRVQGYEQYF
TRBV3-1/TRBV3-2	TRBD2	TRBJ2-7	NA	TGTGCCAGCAGCCAAGATCTAGCGGTCTACTACGAGCAGTACTTC	CASSQDLAVYYEQYF
TRBV6-5	NA	TRBJ2-1	NA	TGTGCCAGCAGAAGGGGGACCCTAGCGGACAATGAGCAGTTCTTC	CASRRGTLADNEQFF
TRBV29-1	NA	TRBJ1-1	few	TGCAGCGTTGAGGGTCGAGGGAACACTGAAGCTTTCTTT	CSVEGRGNTEAFF
TRBV5-4	NA	TRBJ1-1	NA	TGTGCCAGCAGCAAGACATCAGCGAACACTGAAGCTTTCTTT	CASSKTSANTEAFF
TRBV5-8	NA	TRBJ1-4	NA	TGTGCCAGCAGTCAGTCCGGGTCGCTCACCGAAAAACTGTTTTTT	CASSQSGSLTEKLFF
TRBV20-1	TRBD1	TRBJ2-5	NA	TGCAGTGCTAGTACAGGGGGAGAGACCCAGTACTTC	CSASTGGETQYF
TRBV19	NA	TRBJ1-3	NA	TGTGCCAGTAGTATACAGGCTGGAAACACCATATATTTT	CASSIQAGNTIYF